These T cell receptor beta chains were read from a single sample in a study of vaccination effects on CD4 cells after COVID-19. TCRdb's copy holds only in-frame clones and misses some; the assay was immunoSEQ multiplex PCR. In the table there are tens of thousands of clones, 65% to 80% of which are singletons. Their antigens are not known. The sample in question was CD4+ T cells from PBMCs cultured with HCoV-NL63 spike peptides, obtained before COVID-19 vaccination. Receptor source: a human donor who received a COVID-19 vaccine. The conserved cysteine and the conserved F or W are not part of the CDR3 here.

CDR3aa	v_gene	j_gene
ASSKWSRGSGNTIY	TRBV21-1	TRBJ1-3
ASSFGVEGTEAF	TRBV27	TRBJ1-1
ASGPWGSPTEAF	TRBV5-6	TRBJ1-1
ASSQSAGTSVETQY	TRBV4-2	TRBJ2-5
ASRDSPNEKLF	TRBV5-1	TRBJ1-4
ASSLSGRGFEKLF	TRBV5-1	TRBJ1-4
ASTEGYGYT	TRBV5-1	TRBJ1-2
ASSTAGSAYEQY	TRBV6-5	TRBJ2-7
ASSQVSAGIALAF	TRBV4-1	TRBJ1-1
ASRGRQGPNTEAF	TRBV3-1/TRBV3-2	TRBJ1-1
ASSQEERALKNIQY	TRBV3-1/TRBV3-2	TRBJ2-4
ASSDSPPGGASTDTQY	TRBV6-4	TRBJ2-3
ASSLDRAGNTIY	TRBV7-9	TRBJ1-3
ASSQALGTISYEQY	TRBV3-1/TRBV3-2	TRBJ2-7
ASSDQGALGEKLF	TRBV2	TRBJ1-4
ASSLALLTGGIQETQY	TRBV7-9	TRBJ2-5
ASRDGENQPQH	TRBV18	TRBJ1-5
ASSTSGLADNYNEQF	TRBV19	TRBJ2-1
ASSSRGGTFANTGELF	TRBV7-9	TRBJ2-2
ASSLARQGRETQY	TRBV7-2	TRBJ2-5
ASSPPAIGGYT	TRBV18	TRBJ1-2
ASSIKPAKRQDRSSYEQY	TRBV19	TRBJ2-7
ASSQGTLAEPGTQY	TRBV4-1	TRBJ2-3
ASTSNNGGRETQY	TRBV2	TRBJ2-5
AWSVLSFGTVLTGELF	TRBV30	TRBJ2-2
ASTPSPRGRTYEQY	TRBV27	TRBJ2-7
ASGPGLVGETQY	TRBV12-5	TRBJ2-5
ASSYPGTGYGYT	TRBV6-2/TRBV6-3	TRBJ1-2
ASSYPGGSYEQY	TRBV6-2/TRBV6-3	TRBJ2-7
ASSLDQGGSGSPNEQF	TRBV11-3	TRBJ2-1
ASSLWAQDTDTQY	TRBV7-9	TRBJ2-3
ASGGLSGANVLT	TRBV27	TRBJ2-6
ATSALEPNQKLF	TRBV15	TRBJ1-4
ASSPRTGGLFPTEAF	TRBV5-1	TRBJ1-1
ATSRRQTSGRATFYNEQF	TRBV15	TRBJ2-1
ASTGIAGIHYEQY	TRBV2	TRBJ2-7
ASSTRSGRATDTQY	TRBV19	TRBJ2-3
AISEGPRDTNYEQY	TRBV10-3	TRBJ2-7
ASSVATSGVTEAF	TRBV9	TRBJ1-1
ASSERPQETQY	TRBV6-1	TRBJ2-5
ASSSDPGDQETQY	TRBV5-1	TRBJ2-5
ASSIWASGIYNEQF	TRBV19	TRBJ2-1
ASSSTLTGGVGYT	TRBV3-1/TRBV3-2	TRBJ1-2
ASRGSPYEQY	TRBV30	TRBJ2-7
ASKPTGQNTEAF	TRBV4-1	TRBJ1-1
ASSIMGGSSYNEQF	TRBV19	TRBJ2-1
ASRTSGGYNEQF	TRBV19	TRBJ2-1
ASSWTASNQPQH	TRBV19	TRBJ1-5
ASRPGAPPAGELF	TRBV5-1	TRBJ2-2
ATKDRIGISGANVLT	TRBV19	TRBJ2-6
ASSDEKNTEAF	TRBV10-1	TRBJ1-1
ASSEMGGRGTEAF	TRBV2	TRBJ1-1
ASGTDMGYGYT	TRBV6-5	TRBJ1-2